The clone carrying this T cell receptor beta chain was seen more than once but under ten times. Its antigen is undetermined. One end of the junction does not line up with germline, which may come from a read error. This sample is part of a study of T cells after yellow fever vaccination. Points from the study as a whole: The presence of abundant clonotypes contaminating from the bulk population was possible in FACS-sorted repertoires.

Researchers made TCR cDNA using 5'RACE template switching, and this step added a universal primer site and UMIs. TCRdb re-called the 5' RACE reads through MiXCR, storing one row per CDR3 protein. In the table there are about 170,000 distinct CDR3 sequences, 5.5% to 7.5% of which are singletons. The receptor comes from a young man who received the YFV17D yellow fever vaccine. Sequenced material: CD4+ T cells sorted from PBMCs, taken on the day of the first yellow fever vaccination.

CDR3 loop: CASSLSVSNNIQYF. The CDR3 region has the DNA TGCGCCAGCAGCTTGTCAGTGTCCAATAACATTCAGTACTTC. The V call is TRBV5-1, the J call TRBJ2-4; D is undetermined. CDR1 SGHRS and CDR2 YFSETQ come from the germline V gene. The CDR3 totals 14 residues. Complete variable domain (other parts from reference TRBV5-1 and TRBJ2-4): KAGVTQTPRYLIKTRGQQVTLSCSPISGHRSVSWYQQTPGQGLQFLFEYFSETQRNKGNFPGRFSGRQFSNSRSEMNVSTLELGDSALYLCASSLSVSNNIQYFGAGTRLSVL.